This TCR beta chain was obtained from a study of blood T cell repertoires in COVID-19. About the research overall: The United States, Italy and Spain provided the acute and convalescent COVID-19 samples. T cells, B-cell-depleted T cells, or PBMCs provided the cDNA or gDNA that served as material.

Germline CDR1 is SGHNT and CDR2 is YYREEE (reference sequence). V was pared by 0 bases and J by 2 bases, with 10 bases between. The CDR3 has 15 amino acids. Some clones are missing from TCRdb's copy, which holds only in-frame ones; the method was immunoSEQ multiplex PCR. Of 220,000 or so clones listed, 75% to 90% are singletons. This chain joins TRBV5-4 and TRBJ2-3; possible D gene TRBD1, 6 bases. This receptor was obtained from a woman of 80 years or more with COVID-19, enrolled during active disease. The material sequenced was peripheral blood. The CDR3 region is CASSLGGGSTDTQYF. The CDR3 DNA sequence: TGTGCCAGCAGCTTGGGAGGGGGATCCACAGATACGCAGTATTTT.